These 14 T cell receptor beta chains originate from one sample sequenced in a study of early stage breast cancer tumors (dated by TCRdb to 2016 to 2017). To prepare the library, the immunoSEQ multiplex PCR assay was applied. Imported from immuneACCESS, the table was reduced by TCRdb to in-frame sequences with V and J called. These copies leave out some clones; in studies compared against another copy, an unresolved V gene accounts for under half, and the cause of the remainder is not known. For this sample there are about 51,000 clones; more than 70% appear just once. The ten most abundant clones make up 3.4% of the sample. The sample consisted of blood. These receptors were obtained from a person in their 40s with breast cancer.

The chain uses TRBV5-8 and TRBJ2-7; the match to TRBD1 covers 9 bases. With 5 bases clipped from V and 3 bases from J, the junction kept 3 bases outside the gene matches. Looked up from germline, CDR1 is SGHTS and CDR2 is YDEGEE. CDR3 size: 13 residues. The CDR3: CASRDRGHYEQYF. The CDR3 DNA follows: TGTGCCAGCAGGGACAGGGGCCACTACGAGCAGTACTTC.

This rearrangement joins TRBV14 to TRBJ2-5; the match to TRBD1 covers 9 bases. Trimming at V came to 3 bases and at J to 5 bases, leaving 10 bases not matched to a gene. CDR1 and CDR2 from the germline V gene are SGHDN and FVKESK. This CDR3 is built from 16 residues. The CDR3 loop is CASSHLPGQGRETQYF. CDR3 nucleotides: TGTGCCAGCAGCCATCTCCCGGGACAGGGACGCGAGACCCAGTACTTC.

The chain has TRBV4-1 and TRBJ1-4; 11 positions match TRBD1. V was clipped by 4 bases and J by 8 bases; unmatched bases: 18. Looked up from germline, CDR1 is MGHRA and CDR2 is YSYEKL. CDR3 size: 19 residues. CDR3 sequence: CASSPRTYPGQGVGEKLFF. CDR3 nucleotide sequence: TGCGCCAGCAGCCCCCGAACTTACCCGGGACAGGGGGTAGGGGAAAAACTGTTTTTT.

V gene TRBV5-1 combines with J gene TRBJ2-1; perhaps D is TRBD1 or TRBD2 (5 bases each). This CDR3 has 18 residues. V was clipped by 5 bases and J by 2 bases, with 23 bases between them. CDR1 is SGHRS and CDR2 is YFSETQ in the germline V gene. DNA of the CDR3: TGCGCCAGCAGAAGTGATCAACCGGGACGCGATGCCTACAATGAGCAGTTCTTC. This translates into CASRSDQPGRDAYNEQFF.

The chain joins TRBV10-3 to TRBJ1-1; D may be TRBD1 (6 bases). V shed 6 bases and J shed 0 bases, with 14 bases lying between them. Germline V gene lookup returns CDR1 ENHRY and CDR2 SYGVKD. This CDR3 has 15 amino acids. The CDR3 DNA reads TGTGCCATCAGCGAAAGGGGACACTTGAACACTGAAGCTTTCTTT. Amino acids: CAISERGHLNTEAFF.

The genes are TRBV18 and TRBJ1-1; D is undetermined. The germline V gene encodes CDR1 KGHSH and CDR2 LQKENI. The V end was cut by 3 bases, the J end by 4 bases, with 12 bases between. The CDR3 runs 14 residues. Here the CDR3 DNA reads TGTGCCAGCTCACCGACAACAGCGACCACTGAAGCTTTCTTT. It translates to CASSPTTATTEAFF.

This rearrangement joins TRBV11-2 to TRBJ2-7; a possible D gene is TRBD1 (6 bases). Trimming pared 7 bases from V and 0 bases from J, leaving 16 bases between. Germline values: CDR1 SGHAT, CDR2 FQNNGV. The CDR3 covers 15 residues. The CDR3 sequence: CASIKDRMSSYEQYF. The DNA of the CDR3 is TGTGCCAGCATCAAAGACAGGATGAGCTCCTACGAGCAGTACTTC. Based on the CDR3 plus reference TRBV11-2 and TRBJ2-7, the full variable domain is EAGVAQSPRYKIIEKRQSVAFWCNPISGHATLYWYQQILGQGPKLLIQFQNNGVVDDSQLPKDRFSAERLKGVDSTLKIQPAKLEDSAVYLCASIKDRMSSYEQYFGPGTRLTVT.

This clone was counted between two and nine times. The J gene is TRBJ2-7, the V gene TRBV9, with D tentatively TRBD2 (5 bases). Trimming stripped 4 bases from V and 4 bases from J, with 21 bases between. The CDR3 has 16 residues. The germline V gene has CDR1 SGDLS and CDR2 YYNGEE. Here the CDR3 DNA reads TGTGCCAGCAGCCCAGGTGGTGCCGGGGATCGATACGAGCAGTACTTC. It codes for CASSPGGAGDRYEQYF.

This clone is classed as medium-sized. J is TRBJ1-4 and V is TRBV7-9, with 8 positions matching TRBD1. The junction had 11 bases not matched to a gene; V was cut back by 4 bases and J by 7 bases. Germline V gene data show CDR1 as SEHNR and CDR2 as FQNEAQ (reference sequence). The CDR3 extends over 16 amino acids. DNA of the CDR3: TGTGCCAGCAGCTCTCCAATGACAGGGGCTTCTGAAAAACTGTTTTTT. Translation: CASSSPMTGASEKLFF. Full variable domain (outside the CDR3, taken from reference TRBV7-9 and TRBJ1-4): DTGVSQNPRHKITKRGQNVTFRCDPISEHNRLYWYRQTLGQGPEFLTYFQNEAQLEKSRLLSDRFSAERPKGSFSTLEIQRTEQGDSAMYLCASSSPMTGASEKLFFGSGTQLSVL.

As DNA, the CDR3 is TGTGCCAGCAGCCTAGACTGGGGCGGTGATACGCAGTATTTT. It yields the protein CASSLDWGGDTQYF. The gene calls are TRBV7-9 and TRBJ2-3, with D possibly being TRBD1 (5 bases). Germline V gene sequence: CDR1 SEHNR, CDR2 FQNEAQ (reference sequence). Trimming took 5 bases from V and 6 from J, leaving 15 bases between them. CDR3 length: 14 amino acids.

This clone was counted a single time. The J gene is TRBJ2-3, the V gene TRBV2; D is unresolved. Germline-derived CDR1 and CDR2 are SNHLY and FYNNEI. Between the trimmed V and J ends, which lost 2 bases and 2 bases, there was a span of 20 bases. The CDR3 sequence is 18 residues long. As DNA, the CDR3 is TGTGCCAGCAGTGAACCCCAGAGATCCCCACCTTCCACAGATACGCAGTATTTT. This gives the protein CASSEPQRSPPSTDTQYF.

In DNA form, the CDR3 reads TGTGCCATCAGTGAGGGAGCGTCAGGGGCCAACGTCCTGACTTTC. As protein: CAISEGASGANVLTF. V and J are TRBV10-3 and TRBJ2-6; D gene unclear. The V end lost 2 bases, the J end lost 4 bases, and 9 bases lay between the germline ends. Germline CDR1 ENHRY, CDR2 SYGVKD. CDR3 length: 15 residues.

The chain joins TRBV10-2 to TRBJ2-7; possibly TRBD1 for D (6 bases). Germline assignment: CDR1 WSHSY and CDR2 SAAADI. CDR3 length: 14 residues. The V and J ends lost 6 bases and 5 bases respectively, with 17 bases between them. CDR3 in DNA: TGCGCCAGCAGCCCTTTTACAGGGCTCGACGAGCAGTACTTC. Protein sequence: CASSPFTGLDEQYF.

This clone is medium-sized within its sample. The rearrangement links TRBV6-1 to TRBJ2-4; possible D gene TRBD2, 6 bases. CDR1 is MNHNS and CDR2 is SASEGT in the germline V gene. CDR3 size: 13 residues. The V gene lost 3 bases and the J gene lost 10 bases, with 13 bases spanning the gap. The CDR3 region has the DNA TGTGCCAGCAGTGAGCCTAGCGAGAAAATTCAGTACTTC. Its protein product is CASSEPSEKIQYF.